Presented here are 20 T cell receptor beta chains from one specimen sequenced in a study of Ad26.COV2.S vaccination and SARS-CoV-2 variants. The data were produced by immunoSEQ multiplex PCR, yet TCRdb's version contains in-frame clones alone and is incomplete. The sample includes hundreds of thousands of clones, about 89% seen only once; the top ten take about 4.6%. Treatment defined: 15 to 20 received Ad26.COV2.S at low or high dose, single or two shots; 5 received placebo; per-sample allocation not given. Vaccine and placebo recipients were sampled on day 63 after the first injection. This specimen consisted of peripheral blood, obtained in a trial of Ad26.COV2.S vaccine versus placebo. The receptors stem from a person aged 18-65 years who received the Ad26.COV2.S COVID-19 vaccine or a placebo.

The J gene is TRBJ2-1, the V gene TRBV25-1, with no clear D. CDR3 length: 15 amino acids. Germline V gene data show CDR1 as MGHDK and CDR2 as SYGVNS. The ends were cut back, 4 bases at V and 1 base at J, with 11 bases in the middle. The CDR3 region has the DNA TGTGCCAGCAGTGCTGGGGTCCTTTCCTACAATGAGCAGTTCTTC. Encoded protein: CASSAGVLSYNEQFF.

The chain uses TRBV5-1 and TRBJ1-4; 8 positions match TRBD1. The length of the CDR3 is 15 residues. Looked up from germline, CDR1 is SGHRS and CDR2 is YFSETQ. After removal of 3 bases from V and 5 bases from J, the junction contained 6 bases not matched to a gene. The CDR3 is CASSSTGGRNEKLFF. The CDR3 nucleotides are TGCGCCAGCAGCTCTACAGGGGGTCGGAATGAAAAACTGTTTTTT.

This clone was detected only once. The CDR3 sequence: CASSQSRNTGELFF. CDR3 sequence (DNA): TGTGCCAGCAGCCAATCGAGAAACACCGGGGAGCTGTTTTTT. The chain combines TRBV16 with TRBJ2-2; D gene ambiguous. The germline V and J ends were trimmed by 0 bases and 2 bases, with 4 bases remaining between them. Germline V gene lookup returns CDR1 KGHSY and CDR2 FQNENV. The CDR3 loop spans 14 amino acids.

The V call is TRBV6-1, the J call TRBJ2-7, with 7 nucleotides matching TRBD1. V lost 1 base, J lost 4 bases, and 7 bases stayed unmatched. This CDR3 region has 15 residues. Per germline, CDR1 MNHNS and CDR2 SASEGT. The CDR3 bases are TGTGCCAGCAGTGAAGAGACAGGGAGCCGGTACGAGCAGTACTTC. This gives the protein CASSEETGSRYEQYF.

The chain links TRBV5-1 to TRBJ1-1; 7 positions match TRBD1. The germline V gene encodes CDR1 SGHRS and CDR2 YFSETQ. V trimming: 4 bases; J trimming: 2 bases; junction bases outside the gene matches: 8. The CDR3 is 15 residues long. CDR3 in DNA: TGCGCCAGCAGCCCGTTCAGGGGGTCAAACACTGAAGCTTTCTTT. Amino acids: CASSPFRGSNTEAFF.

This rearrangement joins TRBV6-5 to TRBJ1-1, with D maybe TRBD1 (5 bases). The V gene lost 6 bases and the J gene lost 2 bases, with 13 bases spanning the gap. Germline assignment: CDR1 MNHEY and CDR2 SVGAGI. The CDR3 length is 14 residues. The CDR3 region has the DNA TGTGCCAGCAGCTTCGGGACGAGAAACACTGAAGCTTTCTTT. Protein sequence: CASSFGTRNTEAFF.

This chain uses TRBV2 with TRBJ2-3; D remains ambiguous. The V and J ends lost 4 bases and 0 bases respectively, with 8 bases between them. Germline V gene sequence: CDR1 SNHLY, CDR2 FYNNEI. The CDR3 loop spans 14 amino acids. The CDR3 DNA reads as TGTGCCAGCAGTGGAGAGTGGAGCACAGATACGCAGTATTTT. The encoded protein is CASSGEWSTDTQYF.

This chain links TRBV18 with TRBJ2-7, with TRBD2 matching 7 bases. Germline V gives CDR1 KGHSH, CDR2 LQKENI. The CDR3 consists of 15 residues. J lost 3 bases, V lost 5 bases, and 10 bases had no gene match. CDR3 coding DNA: TGTGCCAGCTCATTTCAGCGGGAAACTTTCTACGAGCAGTACTTC. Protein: CASSFQRETFYEQYF.

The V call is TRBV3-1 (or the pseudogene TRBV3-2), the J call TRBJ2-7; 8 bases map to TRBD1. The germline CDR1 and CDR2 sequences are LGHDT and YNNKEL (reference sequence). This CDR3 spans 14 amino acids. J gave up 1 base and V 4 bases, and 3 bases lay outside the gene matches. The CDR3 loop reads CASSLRTGSYEQYF. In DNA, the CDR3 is TGTGCCAGCAGCCTCCGGACAGGGTCCTACGAGCAGTACTTC.

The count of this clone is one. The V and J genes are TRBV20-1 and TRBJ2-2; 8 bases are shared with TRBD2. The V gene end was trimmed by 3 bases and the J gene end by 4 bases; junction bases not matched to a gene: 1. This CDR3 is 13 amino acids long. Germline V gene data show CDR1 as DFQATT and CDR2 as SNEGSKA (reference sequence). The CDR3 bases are TGCAGTGCTAGTCGGGGGGGCACCGGGGAGCTGTTTTTT. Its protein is CSASRGGTGELFF.

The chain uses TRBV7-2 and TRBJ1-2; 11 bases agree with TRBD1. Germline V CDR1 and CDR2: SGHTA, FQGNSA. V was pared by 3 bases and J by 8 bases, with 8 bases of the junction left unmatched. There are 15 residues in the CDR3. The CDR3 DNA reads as TGTGCCAGCAGCTTCAAAGGACAGGGGGCGCAGGGCTACACCTTC. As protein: CASSFKGQGAQGYTF.

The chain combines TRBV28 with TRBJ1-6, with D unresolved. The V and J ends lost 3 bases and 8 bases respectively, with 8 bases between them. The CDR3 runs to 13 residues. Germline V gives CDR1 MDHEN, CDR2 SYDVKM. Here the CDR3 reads CASSLDVYSPLHF. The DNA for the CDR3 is TGTGCCAGCAGTTTGGACGTCTATTCACCCCTCCACTTT.

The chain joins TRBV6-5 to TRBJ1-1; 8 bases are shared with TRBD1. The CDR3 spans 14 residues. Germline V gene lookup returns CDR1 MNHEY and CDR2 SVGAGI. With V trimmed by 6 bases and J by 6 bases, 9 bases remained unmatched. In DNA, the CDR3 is TGTGCCAGCAGAAAAGGACAGGGTTCGGCTGAAGCTTTCTTT. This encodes CASRKGQGSAEAFF.

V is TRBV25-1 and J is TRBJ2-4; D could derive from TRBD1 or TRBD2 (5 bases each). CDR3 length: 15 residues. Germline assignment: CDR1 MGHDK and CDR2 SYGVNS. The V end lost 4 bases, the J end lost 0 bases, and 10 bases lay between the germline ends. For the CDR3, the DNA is TGTGCCAGCAGTGCCGGGGCACTAGCCAAAAACATTCAGTACTTC. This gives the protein CASSAGALAKNIQYF.

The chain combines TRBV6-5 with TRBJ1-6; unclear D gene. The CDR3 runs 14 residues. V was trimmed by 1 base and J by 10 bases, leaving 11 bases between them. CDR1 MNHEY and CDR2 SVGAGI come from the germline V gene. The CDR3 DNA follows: TGTGCCAGCAGTTACTTTAAGGGAGGATCACCCCTCCACTTT. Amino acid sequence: CASSYFKGGSPLHF.

The CDR3 DNA reads TGTGCCAGCACCCCGGACAGGTCCTCCTACGAGCAGTACTTC. It encodes CASTPDRSSYEQYF. This chain connects TRBV6-5 to TRBJ2-7; 7 nucleotides line up with TRBD1. Germline CDR1 reads MNHEY; CDR2 reads SVGAGI. V was pared by 7 bases and J by 0 bases, with 6 bases of the junction left unmatched. This CDR3 is built from 14 residues.

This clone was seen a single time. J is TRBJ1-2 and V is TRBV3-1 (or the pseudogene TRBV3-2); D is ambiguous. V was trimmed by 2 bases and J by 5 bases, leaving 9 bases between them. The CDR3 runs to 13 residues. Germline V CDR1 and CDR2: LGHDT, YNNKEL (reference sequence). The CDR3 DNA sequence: TGTGCCAGCAGCCAATCTGGGAATTATGGCTACACCTTC. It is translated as CASSQSGNYGYTF.

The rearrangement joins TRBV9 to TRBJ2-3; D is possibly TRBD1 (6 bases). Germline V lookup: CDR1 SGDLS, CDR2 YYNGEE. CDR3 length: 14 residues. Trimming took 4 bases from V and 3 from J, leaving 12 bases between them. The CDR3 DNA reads TGTGCCAGCAGCATGGACAGATTGACAGATACGCAGTATTTT. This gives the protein CASSMDRLTDTQYF.

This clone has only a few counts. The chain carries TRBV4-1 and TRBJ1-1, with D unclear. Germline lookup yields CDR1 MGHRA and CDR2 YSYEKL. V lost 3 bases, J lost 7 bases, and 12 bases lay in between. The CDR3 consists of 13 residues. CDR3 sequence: CASSHSVGSEAFF. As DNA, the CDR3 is TGCGCCAGCAGCCACAGCGTAGGGAGTGAAGCTTTCTTT.

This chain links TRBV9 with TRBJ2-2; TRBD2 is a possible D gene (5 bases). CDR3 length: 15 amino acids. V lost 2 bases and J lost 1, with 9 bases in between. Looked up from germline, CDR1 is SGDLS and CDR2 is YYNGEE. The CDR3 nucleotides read TGTGCCAGCAGCGTGCGGGCCGTGAACACCGGGGAGCTGTTTTTT. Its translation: CASSVRAVNTGELFF.